The 25 T cell receptor beta chains reported below all come from one sample, sequenced in a study of blood T cell repertoires in COVID-19. Libraries were prepared by immunoSEQ multiplex PCR; TCRdb keeps only in-frame clonotypes and omits some of them. The repertoire includes 25,000 to 40,000 clones, roughly 88% of them detected once, and 1% sits in the top ten. Sample: peripheral blood. These receptors were collected from a man in his 70s with active or convalescent COVID-19.

The gene calls are TRBV5-1 and TRBJ1-1; 7 bases agree with TRBD1. The germline CDR1 and CDR2 sequences are SGHRS and YFSETQ. The CDR3 loop spans 14 amino acids. J lost 1 base, V lost 2 bases, and 2 bases had no gene match. As DNA, the CDR3 is TGCGCCAGCAGCTTTACAGGGGAGAACACTGAAGCTTTCTTT. Its translation is CASSFTGENTEAFF.

The rearrangement joins TRBV9 to TRBJ2-2, with no clear D. The CDR3 is 16 amino acids. Per germline, CDR1 SGDLS and CDR2 YYNGEE. V lost 0 bases and J 5 bases, leaving 14 bases between the germline ends. Here the CDR3 DNA reads TGTGCCAGCAGCGTAGTGGCTCACGCGGCAACCGGGGAGCTGTTTTTT. This sequence encodes CASSVVAHAATGELFF.

The V call is TRBV23-1, the J call TRBJ2-7, with 10 bases identical to TRBD1. TRBV23-1 is filed as an ORF, its function uncertain. CDR3 length equals 15 residues. V shed 3 bases and J 4 bases; nucleotides not matched to a gene: 6. The CDR3 nucleotides read TGCGCCAGCAGTCAGGGAGGGACAGGGGCGTACGAGCAGTACTTC. Translating it yields CASSQGGTGAYEQYF.

The chain links TRBV11-3 to TRBJ2-1, with 11 bases matching TRBD2. Germline V gene sequence: CDR1 SGHNT, CDR2 YENEEA. The CDR3 extends over 19 amino acids. J gave up 0 bases and V 0 bases, and 7 bases lay outside the gene matches. CDR3 sequence (DNA): TGTGCCAGCAGCTTAGAAGGGACTAGCGGATCCAGCTCCTACAATGAGCAGTTCTTC. Protein product: CASSLEGTSGSSSYNEQFF. Full variable domain (rest looked up from reference TRBV11-3 and TRBJ2-1): EAGVVQSPRYKIIEKKQPVAFWCNPISGHNTLYWYLQNLGQGPELLIRYENEEAVDDSQLPKDRFSAERLKGVDSTLKIQPAELGDSAVYLCASSLEGTSGSSSYNEQFFGPGTRLTVL.

The chain joins TRBV4-1 to TRBJ1-5; TRBD1 is a possible D gene (5 bases). V was clipped by 4 bases and J by 2 bases, with 9 bases between them. Germline lookup yields CDR1 MGHRA and CDR2 YSYEKL. The CDR3 has 14 amino acids. The CDR3 region has the DNA TGCGCCAGCAGCCCTGGAGGGGGCAATCAGCCCCAGCATTTT. Residues: CASSPGGGNQPQHF.

The chain joins TRBV7-6 to TRBJ1-4; 7 bases align to TRBD1. The CDR3 has 16 amino acids. The germline gives CDR1 SGHVS, CDR2 FNYEAQ. V was pared by 3 bases and J by 3 bases, with 7 bases of the junction left unmatched. The CDR3 DNA follows: TGTGCCAGCAGCTTGGAGGGGGCGCGTTCTAATGAAAAACTGTTTTTT. Its protein product is CASSLEGARSNEKLFF.

The chain uses TRBV12-3 or TRBV12-4 and TRBJ2-7; D call uncertain. V lost 6 bases to trimming and J lost 3 bases, with 12 bases between them. CDR3 size: 13 residues. The CDR3 bases are TGTGCCAGCAGGGGCGTAAGCCACTACGAGCAGTACTTC. Translated: CASRGVSHYEQYF.

The rearrangement uses TRBV5-8 and TRBJ1-4; D gene ambiguous. Per the germline V gene, CDR1 is SGHTS and CDR2 is YDEGEE. The CDR3 has 14 amino acids. The V end lost 0 bases, the J end lost 11 bases, and 14 bases lay between the germline ends. The CDR3 spells CASSLAPGDGKLFF. CDR3 DNA sequence: TGTGCCAGCAGCTTGGCCCCCGGCGACGGGAAACTGTTTTTT.

The chain combines TRBV29-1 with TRBJ1-1; possibly TRBD1 for D (6 bases). The CDR3 has 13 residues. Germline V CDR1 and CDR2: SQVTM, ANQGSEA. Trimming pared 6 bases from V and 0 bases from J, leaving 11 bases between. CDR3 sequence: CSVDDRMNTEAFF. CDR3 nucleotides: TGCAGCGTCGACGACAGGATGAACACTGAAGCTTTCTTT. The complete variable domain, with remaining parts taken from reference TRBV29-1 and TRBJ1-1, reads SAVISQKPSRDICQRGTSLTIQCQVDSQVTMMFWYRQQPGQSLTLIATANQGSEATYESGFVIDKFPISRPNLTFSTLTVSNMSPEDSSIYLCSVDDRMNTEAFFGQGTRLTVV.

The rearrangement links TRBV7-3 to TRBJ1-1; 8 nucleotides align to TRBD1. In germline, CDR1 is SGHTA, CDR2 FQGTGA. With 0 bases clipped from V and 9 bases from J, the junction kept 6 bases outside the gene matches. The CDR3 consists of 14 residues. This chain's CDR3 is CASSLTYQGAKAFF. The CDR3 DNA follows: TGTGCCAGCAGCTTAACGTACCAGGGGGCGAAAGCTTTCTTT.

The table lists this clone with a count of one. The rearrangement joins TRBV2 to TRBJ1-5; D might be TRBD1 (5 bases). The CDR3 loop spans 14 amino acids. Germline V gene data show CDR1 as SNHLY and CDR2 as FYNNEI. V dropped 4 bases and J dropped 5 bases, with 12 bases sitting between them. The CDR3 nucleotides are TGTGCCAGCAGTGGTTGGAGGGACGATCAGCCCCAGCATTTT. This gives the protein CASSGWRDDQPQHF. Full variable domain (rest looked up from reference TRBV2 and TRBJ1-5): EPEVTQTPSHQVTQMGQEVILRCVPISNHLYFYWYRQILGQKVEFLVSFYNNEISEKSEIFDDQFSVERPDGSNFTLKIRSTKLEDSAMYFCASSGWRDDQPQHFGDGTRLSIL.

The chain combines TRBV19 with TRBJ1-4; D unresolved. This CDR3 is built from 15 residues. Trimming cost V 0 bases and J 8 bases, with 13 bases left between them. Germline CDR1 and CDR2: LNHDA and SQIVND (reference sequence). The CDR3 loop reads CASSIEASLPEKLFF. CDR3 bases: TGTGCCAGTAGTATAGAGGCCTCCCTCCCGGAAAAACTGTTTTTT. Filled out from reference TRBV19 and TRBJ1-4, the complete variable domain reads DGGITQSPKYLFRKEGQNVTLSCEQNLNHDAMYWYRQDPGQGLRLIYYSQIVNDFQKGDIAEGYSVSREKKESFPLTVTSAQKNPTAFYLCASSIEASLPEKLFFGSGTQLSVL.

The chain combines TRBV6-5 with TRBJ1-1, with D hard to call. The CDR3 is 13 amino acids. Germline assignment: CDR1 MNHEY and CDR2 SVGAGI. V lost 8 bases to trimming and J lost 0 bases, with 10 bases between them. CDR3 coding DNA: TGTGCCAGCTCAGTCAAAATGAACACTGAAGCTTTCTTT. Translation gives CASSVKMNTEAFF.

The V call is TRBV6-2 or TRBV6-3, the J call TRBJ2-1; the match to TRBD1 covers 10 bases. V lost 6 bases to trimming and J lost 0 bases; unmatched junction nucleotides: 2. From germline, CDR1 is MNHEY and CDR2 SVGEGT. This CDR3 has 15 residues. The chain's CDR3 is CASSRQGASYNEQFF. The DNA for the CDR3 is TGTGCCAGCAGCAGACAGGGGGCCTCCTACAATGAGCAGTTCTTC.

CDR3 sequence: CASSAITGIAGANVLTF. The CDR3 DNA reads TGTGCCAGCAGTGCCATAACAGGGATTGCTGGGGCCAACGTCCTGACTTTC. The chain is built from TRBV2 and TRBJ2-6; weak D call: TRBD1 (6 bases). CDR3 length equals 17 residues. Germline CDR1 and CDR2: SNHLY and FYNNEI. V lost 4 bases and J lost 2, with 15 bases in between.

This chain uses TRBV28 with TRBJ2-1; 12 positions match TRBD2. The CDR3 has 16 amino acids. Germline trimming cut 6 bases from V and 6 bases from J; bases unmatched to any gene: 9. Looked up from germline, CDR1 is MDHEN and CDR2 is SYDVKM. This CDR3 reads CASRYGLAGSSNEQFF. The CDR3 DNA is TGTGCCAGCAGATATGGACTAGCGGGATCGAGCAATGAGCAGTTCTTC.

The chain couples TRBV4-2 to TRBJ2-2; the match to TRBD2 covers 12 bases. The V gene end was trimmed by 1 base and the J gene end by 6 bases; junction bases not matched to a gene: 3. This CDR3 contains 16 residues. Germline V gene data show CDR1 as LGHNA and CDR2 as YNFKEQ. The CDR3 DNA reads TGTGCCAGCAGCCAAGTGGCTAGCGGGGGGGCCGGGGAGCTGTTTTTT. The encoded protein is CASSQVASGGAGELFF.

The V gene is TRBV29-1, the J gene TRBJ1-2, with 7 bases that match TRBD1. V was pared by 7 bases and J by 8 bases, with 10 bases of the junction left unmatched. The CDR3 contains 12 residues. Germline lookup yields CDR1 SQVTM and CDR2 ANQGSEA. CDR3 nucleotide sequence: TGCAGCGCCAAACAGGGGCTGGCCGGCTACACCTTC. Translation: CSAKQGLAGYTF.

CDR3 sequence: CASSQRGQGANTGELFF. As DNA, the CDR3 is TGCGCCAGCAGCCAACGAGGACAGGGGGCGAACACCGGGGAGCTGTTTTTT. The chain uses TRBV4-1 and TRBJ2-2, with 10 bases identical to TRBD1. The V gene end was trimmed by 2 bases and the J gene end by 0 bases; junction bases not matched to a gene: 3. CDR1 is MGHRA, CDR2 YSYEKL, per germline. The CDR3 runs to 17 residues.

This chain joins TRBV6-2 or TRBV6-3 and TRBJ1-2; D is possibly TRBD1 (6 bases). The V gene lost 0 bases and the J gene lost 5 bases, with 16 bases spanning the gap. This CDR3 spans 16 amino acids. Per the germline V gene, CDR1 is MNHEY and CDR2 is SVGEGT. CDR3 loop: CASSYSIGQPFYGYTF. In DNA, the CDR3 is TGTGCCAGCAGTTACTCGATCGGACAGCCCTTTTATGGCTACACCTTC.

The genes are TRBV12-3 or TRBV12-4 and TRBJ1-5; D remains ambiguous. This CDR3 region has 13 residues. The V end lost 3 bases, the J end lost 9 bases, and 12 bases lay between the germline ends. CDR3 sequence: CASSFPGSRPQHF. The CDR3 DNA follows: TGTGCCAGCAGTTTTCCCGGGTCCAGGCCCCAGCATTTT.

V usage is TRBV6-5 and J usage is TRBJ1-2; 8 bases fit TRBD1. Per the germline V gene, CDR1 is MNHEY and CDR2 is SVGAGI. V shed 2 bases, J shed 3 bases, and the junction held 2 bases outside the gene matches. The CDR3 is 14 residues long. The CDR3 here is CASSYGQGHYGYTF. DNA for the CDR3: TGTGCCAGCAGTTACGGACAGGGCCACTATGGCTACACCTTC.

DNA of the CDR3: TGTGCCAGCAGCAAAACCTTCGGACAGGGGGTAGGAGCTTTCTTT. It yields the protein CASSKTFGQGVGAFF. V usage is TRBV7-2 and J usage is TRBJ1-1; 10 bases map to TRBD1. After removal of 5 bases from V and 10 bases from J, the junction contained 13 bases not matched to a gene. Germline V gives CDR1 SGHTA, CDR2 FQGNSA. The CDR3 extends over 15 amino acids.

CDR3 region: CASSVSSSGRDEQYF. CDR3 DNA sequence: TGTGCCAGCAGCGTAAGTTCTAGCGGGAGGGACGAGCAGTACTTC. The rearrangement links TRBV9 to TRBJ2-7, with 12 nucleotides matching TRBD2. V was clipped by 1 base and J by 5 bases; unmatched bases: 4. The CDR3 runs to 15 residues. From germline, CDR1 is SGDLS and CDR2 YYNGEE.

The rearrangement links TRBV2 to TRBJ2-3; 10 bases fit TRBD1. CDR1 SNHLY and CDR2 FYNNEI come from the germline V gene. V shed 4 bases, J shed 0 bases, and the junction held 1 base outside the gene matches. This CDR3 is built from 15 residues. This CDR3 is CASSGGQGSTDTQYF. DNA for the CDR3: TGTGCCAGCAGTGGGGGACAGGGGAGCACAGATACGCAGTATTTT.